This T cell receptor beta chain stems from a study of T-cell memory formation after mild COVID-19. Study-level information: TCR clusters largely stayed donor specific.

V lost 6 bases and J lost 6, with 18 bases in between. Germline V gene lookup returns CDR1 LNHDA and CDR2 SQIVND (reference sequence). This CDR3 comprises 15 residues. TCRdb itself ran the 5' RACE reads through MiXCR, one entry per CDR3 protein. The table lists a few hundred thousand distinct CDR3 sequences, roughly an eighth of them singletons, with about 20% in the top ten. Sequencing used PBMCs or a T cell subset sorted from them (not recorded which). The sequence was obtained from a man aged 18 to 35 who had mild COVID-19 (a few samples of this study predate the infection). Cell type and time point are not known. The V and J genes are TRBV19 and TRBJ2-1; tentatively, D is TRBD1 (8 bases). The CDR3 DNA sequence: TGTGCCAGTAGGCAGGGGGCGGCGGGGGCCAATGAGCAGTTCTTC. Translation gives CASRQGAAGANEQFF.